One sample yielded the 8 T cell receptor beta chains listed below, sequenced in a study of cytomegalovirus exposure and HLA in healthy donors. 13 Jbeta primers and 60 Vbeta primers were used for the PCR. Using immunoSEQ multiplex PCR, the repertoire was profiled, and TCRdb retains in-frame clones only, with some absent. The repertoire holds roughly 93,000 clones, with over 65% as singletons. The sequencing input was PBMCs. The receptors were sampled from a male donor in good health and CMV-seronegative.

V and J are TRBV5-3 and TRBJ1-4; perhaps TRBD1 as D (5 bases). TRBV5-3 counts as an open reading frame of uncertain function. Trimming took off 0 bases at V and 3 bases at J, with 12 bases between the two ends. This CDR3 has 16 residues. The CDR3 is CARSLGWGRANEKLFF. CDR3 DNA: TGTGCCAGAAGCTTGGGGTGGGGCCGAGCTAATGAAAAACTGTTTTTT.

The V and J genes are TRBV11-2 and TRBJ2-1; no firm D call. V was clipped by 2 bases and J by 1 base, with 6 bases between them. The CDR3 length is 14 residues. Per germline, CDR1 SGHAT and CDR2 FQNNGV. CDR3 nucleotides: TGTGCCAGCAGCTTAATTCAGTCCTACAATGAGCAGTTCTTC. It translates to CASSLIQSYNEQFF.

In this sample, this clone turned up once. This rearrangement joins TRBV7-2 to TRBJ2-6; 9 positions match TRBD2. With V trimmed by 5 bases and J by 2 bases, 4 bases remained unmatched. Germline CDR1 is SGHTA and CDR2 is FQGNSA. CDR3 size: 16 residues. CDR3 residues: CASSRRGGTGANVLTF. CDR3 coding DNA: TGTGCCAGCAGCCGGCGGGGGGGTACTGGGGCCAACGTCCTGACTTTC.

The chain combines TRBV7-9 with TRBJ2-5; 15 nucleotides match TRBD2. This CDR3 contains 18 residues. CDR1 is SEHNR, CDR2 FQNEAQ, per germline (reference sequence). The J segment lost 4 bases and the V segment lost 4 bases, leaving 10 bases of the junction unmatched. CDR3 residues: CASSSGLAGGLSGETQYF. In DNA, the CDR3 is TGTGCCAGCAGCTCGGGACTAGCGGGAGGTCTGTCTGGAGAGACCCAGTACTTC.

This clone was counted a single time. The rearrangement links TRBV30 to TRBJ1-5; D remains ambiguous. Germline assignment: CDR1 GTSNPN and CDR2 SVGIG (reference sequence). V lost 1 base, J lost 4 bases, and 8 bases lay in between. The CDR3 totals 13 residues. CDR3 coding DNA: TGTGCCTGGAGTGACGGGAGAAATCAGCCCCAGCATTTT. Its protein is CAWSDGRNQPQHF. The variable domain in full, with the rest retrieved from reference TRBV30 and TRBJ1-5, is SQTIHQWPATLVQPVGSPLSLECTVEGTSNPNLYWYRQAAGRGLQLLFYSVGIGQISSEVPQNLSASRPQDRQFILSSKKLLLSDSGFYLCAWSDGRNQPQHFGDGTRLSIL.

In its sample, this clone was seen many times. DNA for the CDR3: TGTGCCAGCAGCCTAAATCTGGGACAGGGGGCTTCTGAAGCTTTCTTT. Its translation is CASSLNLGQGASEAFF. The chain uses TRBV11-1 and TRBJ1-1; 12 nucleotides line up with TRBD1. CDR1 and CDR2 (germline): SGHAT, FQDESV (reference sequence). The CDR3 spans 16 residues. With V trimmed by 5 bases and J by 6 bases, 10 bases remained unmatched.

This clone was seen only a few times. V gene TRBV18 combines with J gene TRBJ2-2; D is perhaps TRBD1 (5 bases). This CDR3 contains 12 residues. The ends were cut back, 6 bases at V and 7 bases at J, with 9 bases in the middle. CDR1 is KGHSH and CDR2 is LQKENI in the germline V gene. The CDR3 reads CASSQGRGELFF. The DNA of the CDR3 is TGTGCCAGCTCCCAGGGCCGCGGGGAGCTGTTTTTT.

In this sample, this clone turned up a few times. The chain recombines TRBV28 with TRBJ2-1; 9 bases fit TRBD2. Germline V CDR1 and CDR2: MDHEN, SYDVKM. V lost 3 bases to trimming and J lost 4 bases; unmatched junction nucleotides: 1. The CDR3 is 14 residues long. Written as DNA, the CDR3 is TGTGCCAGCAGTTTGAGCGGGGGGTACAATGAGCAGTTCTTC. Translating it yields CASSLSGGYNEQFF. The variable domain in full, completed from reference TRBV28 and TRBJ2-1, reads DVKVTQSSRYLVKRTGEKVFLECVQDMDHENMFWYRQDPGLGLRLIYFSYDVKMKEKGDIPEGYSVSREKKERFSLILESASTNQTSMYLCASSLSGGYNEQFFGPGTRLTVL.